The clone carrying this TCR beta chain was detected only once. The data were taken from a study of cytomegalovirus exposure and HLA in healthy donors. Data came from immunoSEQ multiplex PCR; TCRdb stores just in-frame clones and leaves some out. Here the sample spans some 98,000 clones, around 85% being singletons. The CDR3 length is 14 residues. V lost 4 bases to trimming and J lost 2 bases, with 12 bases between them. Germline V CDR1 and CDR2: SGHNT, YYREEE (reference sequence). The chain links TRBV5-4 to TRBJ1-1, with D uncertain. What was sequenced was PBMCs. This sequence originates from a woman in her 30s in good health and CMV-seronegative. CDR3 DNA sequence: TGTGCCAGCAGCGGTAGCCGAGCTAACACTGAAGCTTTCTTT. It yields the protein CASSGSRANTEAFF.